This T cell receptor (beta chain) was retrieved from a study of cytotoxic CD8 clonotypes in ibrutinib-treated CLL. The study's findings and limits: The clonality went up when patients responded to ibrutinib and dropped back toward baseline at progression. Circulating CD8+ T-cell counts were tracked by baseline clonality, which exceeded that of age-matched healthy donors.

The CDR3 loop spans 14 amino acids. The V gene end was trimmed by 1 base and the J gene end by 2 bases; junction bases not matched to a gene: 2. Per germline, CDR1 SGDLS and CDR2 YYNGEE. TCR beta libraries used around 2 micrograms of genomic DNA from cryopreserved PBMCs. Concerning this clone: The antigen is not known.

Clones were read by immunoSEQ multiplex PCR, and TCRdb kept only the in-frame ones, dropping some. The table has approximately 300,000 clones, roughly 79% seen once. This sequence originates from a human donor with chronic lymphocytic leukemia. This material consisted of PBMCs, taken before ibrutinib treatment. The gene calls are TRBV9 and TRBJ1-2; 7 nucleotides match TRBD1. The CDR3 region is CASSVRGRNYGYTF. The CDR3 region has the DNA TGTGCCAGCAGCGTAAGGGGGCGGAACTATGGCTACACCTTC.